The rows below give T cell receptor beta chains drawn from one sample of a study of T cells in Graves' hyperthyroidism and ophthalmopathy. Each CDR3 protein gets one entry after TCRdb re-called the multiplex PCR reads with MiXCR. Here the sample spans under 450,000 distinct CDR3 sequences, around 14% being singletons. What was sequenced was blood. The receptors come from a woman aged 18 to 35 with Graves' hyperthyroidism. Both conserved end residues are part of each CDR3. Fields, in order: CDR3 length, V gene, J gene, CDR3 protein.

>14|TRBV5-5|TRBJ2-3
CASSLGARTDTQYF
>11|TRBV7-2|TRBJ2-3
CASSFGGTQYF
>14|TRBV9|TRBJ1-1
CASSVKGANTEAFF
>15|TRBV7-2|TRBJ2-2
CASSRKAGGSGELLF
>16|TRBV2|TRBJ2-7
CASSLTSGRGSYEQYF
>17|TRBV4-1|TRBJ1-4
CASSQGPNQARGEKLFF
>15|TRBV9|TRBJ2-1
CASNLAGRPYNEQFF
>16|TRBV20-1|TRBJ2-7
CSASGTGTGVPYEQYF
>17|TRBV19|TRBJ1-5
CASTDRGKGLSVQPQHF
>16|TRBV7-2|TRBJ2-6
CASSLARLTGANVLTF
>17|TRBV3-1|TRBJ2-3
CASSQELLGQGGNTQYF
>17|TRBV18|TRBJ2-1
CASSPSDPGQIYNEQFF
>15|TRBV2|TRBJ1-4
CASSEARTEQEKLFF
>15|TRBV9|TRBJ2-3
CASSVEGGATDTQYF
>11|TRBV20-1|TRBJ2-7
CSARSAYEQYF
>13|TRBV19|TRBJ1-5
CASSMTFHQPQHF
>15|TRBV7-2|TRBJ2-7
CASSTIASSSYEQYF
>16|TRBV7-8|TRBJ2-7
CASSPVTGRGSYEQYF
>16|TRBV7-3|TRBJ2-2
CASSLDGQGYTGELFF
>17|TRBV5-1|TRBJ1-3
CASSPRSGGLEGNTIYF
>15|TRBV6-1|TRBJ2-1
CASRTDRAPHNEQFF
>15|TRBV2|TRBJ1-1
CASRWGWGGNTEAFF
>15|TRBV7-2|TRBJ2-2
CAGGGDLTNTGELFF
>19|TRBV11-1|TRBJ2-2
CASSLVPDKVSRKSGELFF
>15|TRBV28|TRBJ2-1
CASSSRQVAYNEQFF
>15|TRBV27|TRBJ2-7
CASSLSLFGSYEQYF